This T cell receptor (beta chain) originates from a study of PD-1 blockade in mismatch repair-deficient tumors. Study-level background: Enrolled 2013-2016, patients had progressing, pretreated mismatch repair-deficient cancers of 12 types.

The table lists this clone with a count of one. TCRs were sequenced from three patients responding to pembrolizumab. The CDR3 has 13 amino acids. Germline lookup yields CDR1 MNHEY and CDR2 SMNVEV (reference sequence). V lost 7 bases to trimming and J lost 7 bases, with 13 bases between them. Profiled with immunoSEQ multiplex PCR; TCRdb holds only in-frame clones, not every one. The sample yields some 19,000 clones, 82% seen once. The sequence was obtained from an adult with mismatch repair-deficient cancer. Sequenced material: PBMCs, taken 52 weeks after starting pembrolizumab. The chain joins TRBV27 to TRBJ1-4; perhaps TRBD1 as D (5 bases). CDR3 nucleotide sequence: TGTGCCAGCACCAAAGGGGTGGGTGAAAAACTGTTTTTT. This sequence encodes CASTKGVGEKLFF.